The clone carrying this T cell receptor beta chain is a singleton in its sample. The antigen remains unidentified. Just one base apart from a much larger clone, this may be a read error. The data belong to a study of T-cell reconstitution after alpha-beta-depleted transplantation in children. Study-level findings and limits: At around two months after transplant, the alpha-beta T cells were reportedly derived from several hundred expanded clones that came from non-depleted graft cells. For some patients, TCRbeta diversity was high at day 60 because of recipient T cells and thymic progenitors that survived. Fresh T-cell production supplied most of the T-cell counts and diversity seen one year after transplant.

CDR3 length: 14 amino acids. Germline lookup yields CDR1 SEHNR and CDR2 FQNEAQ (reference sequence). For TCRbeta, the library was prepared with unique molecular identifiers. TCRdb reanalysed the PCR reads using MiXCR and keeps one entry per CDR3 protein. The sample has around 94,000 distinct CDR3 sequences, roughly 7.1% seen once. The material was PBMCs, obtained before TCRalphabeta/CD19-depleted stem cell transplant. The chain employs TRBV7-9 and TRBJ2-7; D is uncertain. The TCR originated in a boy between 2 and 15 years old with acute lymphoblastic leukemia, due to receive a stem cell transplant. CDR3 protein: CASSPLRAGYGQYF. As DNA, the CDR3 is TGTGCCAGCAGCCCTCTCCGTGCCGGCTACGGGCAGTACTTC. Full variable domain (rest looked up from reference TRBV7-9 and TRBJ2-7): DTGVSQNPRHKITKRGQNVTFRCDPISEHNRLYWYRQTLGQGPEFLTYFQNEAQLEKSRLLSDRFSAERPKGSFSTLEIQRTEQGDSAMYLCASSPLRAGYGQYFGPGTRLTVT.